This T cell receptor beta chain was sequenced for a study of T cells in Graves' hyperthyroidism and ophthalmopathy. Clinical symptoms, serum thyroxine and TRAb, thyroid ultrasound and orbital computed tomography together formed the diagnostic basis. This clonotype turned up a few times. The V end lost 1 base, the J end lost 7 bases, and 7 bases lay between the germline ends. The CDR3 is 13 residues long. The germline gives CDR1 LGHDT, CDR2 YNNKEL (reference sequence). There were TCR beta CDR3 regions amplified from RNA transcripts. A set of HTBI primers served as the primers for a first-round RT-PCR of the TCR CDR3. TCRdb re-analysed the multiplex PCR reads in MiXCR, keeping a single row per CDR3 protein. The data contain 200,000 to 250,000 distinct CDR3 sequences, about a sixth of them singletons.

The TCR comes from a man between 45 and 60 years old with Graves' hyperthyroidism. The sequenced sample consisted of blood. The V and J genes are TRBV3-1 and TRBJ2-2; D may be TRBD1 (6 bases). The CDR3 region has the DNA TGTGCCAGCAGCCAAGGGACAGTCGGGGAGCTGTTTTTT. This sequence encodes CASSQGTVGELFF.